This is a list of T cell receptor beta chains from one sample in a study of cytomegalovirus exposure and HLA in healthy donors. The assay was immunoSEQ multiplex PCR, and TCRdb's table has in-frame clones only and misses some. This listing includes around 70,000 clones. What was sequenced was PBMCs. The receptors were gathered from a female donor in good health and CMV-seropositive. The conserved cysteine and the conserved F or W are not part of the CDR3 here.

j_call,v_call,cdr3_aa
TRBJ1-4,TRBV4-1,ASSQDLVGRGEKLF
TRBJ1-2,TRBV4-3,ASSQVGADYGYT
TRBJ2-5,TRBV7-9,ASSSMGLAIETQY
TRBJ2-2,TRBV11-3,ASSLVRDGGELF
TRBJ1-2,TRBV18,ASSQGQGVSQFD
TRBJ1-1,TRBV7-9,ASSSPRDELLNTEAF
TRBJ1-1,TRBV19,ASRQGQNTEAF
TRBJ2-1,TRBV18,ASSPIGTSGAASYNEQF
TRBJ1-1,TRBV28,ASSSPQGMNTEAF
TRBJ1-3,TRBV9,ASSVGADGNTIY
TRBJ1-1,TRBV18,ASSPNEQGEAF
TRBJ2-2,TRBV20-1,SALSTGELF
TRBJ2-1,TRBV4-2,ASSQPGLKGNEQF
TRBJ2-7,TRBV2,ASTPRTRGNEQY
TRBJ1-1,TRBV27,ASRGGVTEAF
TRBJ1-1,TRBV9,ASSGSTGGNTEAF
TRBJ1-5,TRBV4-1,ASSRLGSNQPQH
TRBJ2-3,TRBV11-2,ASSLPPGLSR
TRBJ1-5,TRBV13,ASSGPPNRVQPQH
TRBJ2-1,TRBV7-2,ASSLVLLSGGYNEQF
TRBJ2-1,TRBV15,ATGTSETNEQF
TRBJ2-4,TRBV28,ASSLMDSKNIQY
TRBJ1-4,TRBV28,ASSPHRAEKLF
TRBJ2-6,TRBV28,ATGTGVSGANVLT
TRBJ2-5,TRBV5-4,ASSLRQTGETQY
TRBJ2-3,TRBV6-1,ASSGGQGTDTQY
TRBJ2-2,TRBV2,ASSPQGSANTGELF
TRBJ2-7,TRBV10-1,ASSDHTRAPYEQY
TRBJ1-5,TRBV6-5,ASRMTGRSNQPQH
TRBJ1-6,TRBV4-3,ASSQEAGNNSPLH
TRBJ2-7,TRBV10-1,ASSESTLGQPY
TRBJ2-3,TRBV27,ASSTFGTVARTDTQY
TRBJ2-7,TRBV6-1,ASRDTGGGEQY
TRBJ1-1,TRBV28,ASSSTNTEAF
TRBJ2-3,TRBV10-3,AIRDSSGRAGDTQY
TRBJ2-7,TRBV7-2,ASSLGRGTYEQY
TRBJ2-2,TRBV7-9,AVPGQGNTGELF
TRBJ1-5,TRBV6-5,ASSYYSGDQPQH
TRBJ2-1,TRBV6-5,ASTRGIAGDREQF
TRBJ2-7,TRBV27,ASSLKGAPLSYEQY
TRBJ2-3,TRBV28,ASRTSAYTQY
TRBJ2-5,TRBV4-1,ASSQDVSGGAAWETQY
TRBJ1-1,TRBV6-5,ASSYSAGMDTEAF
TRBJ2-7,TRBV5-6,ASAHRAGAYEQY